This is a list of T cell receptor beta chains from one sample in a study of blood T cell repertoires in COVID-19. Data came from immunoSEQ multiplex PCR; TCRdb stores just in-frame clones and leaves some out. The repertoire includes 14,000 to 15,000 clones, around 92% of them detected once, and about 7.6% sits in the top ten. Sequenced input: peripheral blood. The receptor source for this set is a human donor with active COVID-19. The donor label of this sample is uncertain. CDR3s include the opening cysteine and the closing phenylalanine or tryptophan. Rows give clone size only sometimes, using once, few, many, or a class for an expanded clone.

V gene,clone size,CDR3 protein
TRBV7-2,NA,CASSFGQGDSYEQYF
TRBV6-5,NA,CASSPEQGNTEAFF
TRBV21-1,NA,CASSPAESWTAYNEQFF
TRBV5-6,NA,CASSLWGGYFNTGELFF
TRBV6-1,NA,CASSEFLRGRGYTF
TRBV4-3,NA,CASSQDIERTQYF
TRBV14,NA,CASRRGGSYEQYF
TRBV25-1,NA,CASSRRGAGELFF
TRBV6-2/TRBV6-3,NA,CASSSAYRGRAGELFF
TRBV28,once,CASSPGQEYEQYF
TRBV6-2/TRBV6-3,NA,CASSLAVRYNEQFF
TRBV27,NA,CASSSGAVLSYEQYF
TRBV6-2/TRBV6-3,NA,CASSYVQGTRYNEQFF
TRBV4-3,NA,CASSQASGQGKFTDTQYF
TRBV5-1,NA,CASSSGGTSVAETQYF
TRBV19,NA,CASSPEPGQVYTGELFF
TRBV5-1,once,CASSVAGTSTYEQYF
TRBV19,NA,CASRPGLRGYTF
TRBV10-3,NA,CAIQGMGLAYGYTF
TRBV28,NA,CASKQTGEGTGTF